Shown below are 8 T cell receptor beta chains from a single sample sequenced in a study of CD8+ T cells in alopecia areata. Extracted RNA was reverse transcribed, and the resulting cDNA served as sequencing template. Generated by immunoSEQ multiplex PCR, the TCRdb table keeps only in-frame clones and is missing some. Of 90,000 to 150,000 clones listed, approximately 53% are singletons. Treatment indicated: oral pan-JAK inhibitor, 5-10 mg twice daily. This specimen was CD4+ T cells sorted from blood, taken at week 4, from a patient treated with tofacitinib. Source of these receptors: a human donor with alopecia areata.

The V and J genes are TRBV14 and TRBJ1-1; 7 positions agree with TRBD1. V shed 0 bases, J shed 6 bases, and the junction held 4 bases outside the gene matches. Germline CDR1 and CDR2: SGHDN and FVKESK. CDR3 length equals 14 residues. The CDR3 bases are TGTGCCAGCAGCCAAGATATCAGGGGGGCTGAAGCTTTCTTT. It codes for CASSQDIRGAEAFF.

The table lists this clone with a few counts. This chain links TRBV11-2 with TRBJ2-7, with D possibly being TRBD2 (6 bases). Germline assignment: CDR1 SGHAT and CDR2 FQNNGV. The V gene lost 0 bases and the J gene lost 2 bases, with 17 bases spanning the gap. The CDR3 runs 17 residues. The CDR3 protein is CASSLERSQGGAYEQYF. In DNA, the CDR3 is TGTGCCAGCAGCTTAGAAAGATCGCAGGGAGGTGCCTACGAGCAGTACTTC.

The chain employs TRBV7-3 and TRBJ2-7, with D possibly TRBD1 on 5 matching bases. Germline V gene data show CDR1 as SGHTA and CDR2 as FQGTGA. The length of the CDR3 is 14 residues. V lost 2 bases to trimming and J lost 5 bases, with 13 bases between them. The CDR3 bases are TGTGCCAGCAGCTTAGGAGTGGGGCCCAACGAGCAGTACTTC. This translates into CASSLGVGPNEQYF.

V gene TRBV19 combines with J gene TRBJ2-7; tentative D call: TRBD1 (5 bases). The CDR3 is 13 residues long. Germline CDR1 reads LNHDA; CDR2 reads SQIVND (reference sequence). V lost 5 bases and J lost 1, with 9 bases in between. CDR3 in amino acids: CASSVQGSYEQYF. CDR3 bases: TGTGCCAGTAGTGTCCAGGGTTCCTACGAGCAGTACTTC.

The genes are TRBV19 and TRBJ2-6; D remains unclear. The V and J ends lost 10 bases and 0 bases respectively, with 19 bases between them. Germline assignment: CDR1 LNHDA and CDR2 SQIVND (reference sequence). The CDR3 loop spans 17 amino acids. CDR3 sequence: CATKDPRIVSGANVLTF. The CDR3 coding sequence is TGTGCCACTAAGGATCCCCGTATCGTCTCTGGGGCCAACGTCCTGACTTTC.

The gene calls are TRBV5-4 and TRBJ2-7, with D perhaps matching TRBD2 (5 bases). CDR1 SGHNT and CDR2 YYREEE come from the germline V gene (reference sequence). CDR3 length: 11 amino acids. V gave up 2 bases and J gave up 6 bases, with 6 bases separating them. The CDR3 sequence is CASSFEGEQYF. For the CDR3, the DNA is TGTGCCAGCAGCTTCGAGGGCGAGCAGTACTTC.

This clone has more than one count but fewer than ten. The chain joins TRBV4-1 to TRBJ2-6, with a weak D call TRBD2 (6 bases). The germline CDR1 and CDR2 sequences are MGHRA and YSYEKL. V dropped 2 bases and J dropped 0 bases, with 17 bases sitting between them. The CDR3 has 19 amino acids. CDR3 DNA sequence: TGCGCCAGCAGCCAATTTGGGAGTAGCGGATTCTCTGGGGCCAACGTCCTGACTTTC. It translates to CASSQFGSSGFSGANVLTF.

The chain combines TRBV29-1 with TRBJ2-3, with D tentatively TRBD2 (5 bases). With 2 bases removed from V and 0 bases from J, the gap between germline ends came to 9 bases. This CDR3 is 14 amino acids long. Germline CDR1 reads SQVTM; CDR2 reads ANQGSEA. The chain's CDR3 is CSVERGASTDTQYF. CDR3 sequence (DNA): TGCAGCGTTGAACGGGGAGCCAGCACAGATACGCAGTATTTT.